Shown below are 17 T cell receptor beta chains from a single sample sequenced in a study of beta chain features in type 1 diabetes. These receptors lack a known antigen. Expressed TCRB transcripts got sequenced, as all isolated RNA was reverse transcribed. The assay was immunoSEQ multiplex PCR, and TCRdb's table has in-frame clones only and misses some. The sample includes a few hundred thousand clones, approximately 24% of them seen just once. The study's findings and limits: When Type 1 diabetes patients were examined, their TCRB CDR3s proved moderately but significantly shorter in all four CD4+ subsets.

Sequences were obtained from naive CD4+ T cells from blood. Receptors were obtained from a young woman with type 1 diabetes.

The rearrangement joins TRBV29-1 to TRBJ2-5; maybe TRBD1 (5 bases). The germline V gene has CDR1 SQVTM and CDR2 ANQGSEA. With 5 bases removed from V and 0 bases from J, the gap between germline ends came to 10 bases. The CDR3 length is 13 residues. The CDR3 sequence: CSVIDSYQETQYF. DNA for the CDR3: TGCAGCGTTATAGACAGCTACCAAGAGACCCAGTACTTC.

This clone was counted only a few times. The chain has TRBV25-1 and TRBJ2-1; 12 bases line up with TRBD2. V trimming: 7 bases; J trimming: 8 bases; junction bases outside the gene matches: 9. The CDR3 spans 15 residues. From germline, CDR1 is MGHDK and CDR2 SYGVNS. The CDR3: CASTSGLAGWDEQFF. The DNA for the CDR3 is TGTGCCAGCACCTCAGGACTAGCGGGATGGGATGAGCAGTTCTTC.

This sequence joins TRBV7-2 and TRBJ2-3; 11 nucleotides align to TRBD2. This CDR3 region has 15 residues. From germline, CDR1 is SGHTA and CDR2 FQGNSA. J was trimmed by 4 bases and V by 1 base; bases with no gene match: 1. The CDR3, as DNA: TGTGCCAGCAGCTTAGGACTAGCGGGGTCAGATACGCAGTATTTT. Encoded protein: CASSLGLAGSDTQYF.

A word on this clone: The sample carries other DNA sequences with the same CDR3. The chain employs TRBV5-1 and TRBJ2-5; D is possibly TRBD1 (5 bases). Germline V gene data show CDR1 as SGHRS and CDR2 as YFSETQ. V lost 0 bases and J 2 bases, leaving 5 bases between the germline ends. This CDR3 comprises 13 residues. The CDR3 DNA follows: TGCGCCAGCAGCTTGGGACAGCAAGAGACCCAGTACTTC. Translation: CASSLGQQETQYF.

About this clone: The same CDR3 can be traced to other DNA sequences in this sample. The rearrangement uses TRBV30 and TRBJ2-7, with unresolved D. The germline CDR1 and CDR2 sequences are GTSNPN and SVGIG (reference sequence). The V and J ends lost 2 bases and 4 bases respectively, with 6 bases between them. The CDR3 loop spans 11 amino acids. In nucleotides, the CDR3 is TGTGCCTGGAGTACTTCGTACGAGCAGTACTTC. Translated: CAWSTSYEQYF.

The rearrangement joins TRBV27 to TRBJ1-4, with D uncertain. Germline CDR1 is MNHEY and CDR2 is SMNVEV (reference sequence). The V and J ends lost 6 bases and 10 bases respectively, with 15 bases between them. This CDR3 spans 13 amino acids. The CDR3 sequence: CASRPLGGGKLFF. DNA of the CDR3: TGTGCCAGCAGACCCCTTGGCGGCGGAAAACTGTTTTTT. The full variable domain, rest sourced from reference TRBV27 and TRBJ1-4, is EAQVTQNPRYLITVTGKKLTVTCSQNMNHEYMSWYRQDPGLGLRQIYYSMNVEVTDKGDVPEGYKVSRKEKRNFPLILESPSPNQTSLYFCASRPLGGGKLFFGSGTQLSVL.

The chain has TRBV30 and TRBJ1-1, with no clear D. Germline V gives CDR1 GTSNPN, CDR2 SVGIG (reference sequence). V was pared by 0 bases and J by 1 base, with 9 bases between. This CDR3 has 14 amino acids. The CDR3 loop reads CAWSVRQANTEAFF. The CDR3, as DNA: TGTGCCTGGAGTGTACGGCAGGCGAACACTGAAGCTTTCTTT.

The rearrangement uses TRBV9 and TRBJ2-1, with TRBD2 matching 16 bases. The CDR3 has 18 residues. From germline, CDR1 is SGDLS and CDR2 YYNGEE. Trimming took 0 bases from V and 5 from J; bases not matched to a gene: 5. The CDR3: CASSVAGTSGRAHNEQFF. The CDR3 DNA sequence: TGTGCCAGCAGCGTAGCCGGGACTAGCGGGAGGGCCCACAATGAGCAGTTCTTC.

The table lists this clone with a few counts. The chain has TRBV28 and TRBJ1-5; D possibly corresponds to TRBD1 (5 bases). V gave up 10 bases and J gave up 6 bases, with 7 bases separating them. CDR1 and CDR2 (germline): MDHEN, SYDVKM. The CDR3 consists of 10 residues. This CDR3 is CATDSQPQHF. DNA for the CDR3: TGTGCCACCGACAGTCAGCCCCAGCATTTT.

A note on this clone: The same CDR3 also results from other DNA sequences found in this sample. This chain connects TRBV5-1 to TRBJ1-1, with TRBD1 matching 8 bases. Trimming took 0 bases from V and 4 from J; bases not matched to a gene: 2. This CDR3 region has 14 residues. Per germline, CDR1 SGHRS and CDR2 YFSETQ. The CDR3 here is CASSLEQGATEAFF. CDR3 in DNA: TGCGCCAGCAGCTTGGAGCAGGGGGCCACTGAAGCTTTCTTT.

The gene calls are TRBV30 and TRBJ2-1; TRBD1 agrees at 10 bases. V lost 8 bases and J lost 6; bases outside the gene matches: 7. The CDR3 spans 13 residues. Germline V gene data show CDR1 as GTSNPN and CDR2 as SVGIG (reference sequence). DNA for the CDR3: TGTGCCGGAGAGACAGGGGGCGGCAATGAGCAGTTCTTC. It codes for CAGETGGGNEQFF.

The chain carries TRBV11-2 and TRBJ2-1; 10 bases are shared with TRBD2. The germline CDR1 and CDR2 sequences are SGHAT and FQNNGV. The CDR3 sequence is 14 residues long. The trim removed 5 bases at V and 16 bases at J, leaving 14 bases unmatched. The CDR3 coding sequence is TGTGCCAGCAGCCCTTTACTAGCGGGACCCGGAAAATTCTTC. Protein product: CASSPLLAGPGKFF.

This clone was seen more than once but under ten times. V and J are TRBV7-2 and TRBJ2-7; possibly TRBD2 for D (6 bases). CDR1 is SGHTA and CDR2 is FQGNSA in the germline V gene. V was trimmed by 0 bases and J by 5 bases, leaving 14 bases between them. The CDR3 spans 15 residues. The CDR3 sequence is CASSLAGGVRNEQYF. The CDR3 region has the DNA TGTGCCAGCAGCTTAGCTGGAGGGGTTAGGAACGAGCAGTACTTC.

This chain links TRBV29-1 with TRBJ2-5; the D is unclear. The V gene lost 1 base and the J gene lost 1 base, with 13 bases spanning the gap. Germline lookup yields CDR1 SQVTM and CDR2 ANQGSEA. This CDR3 has 15 residues. The CDR3 here is CSVEVYSASQETQYF. CDR3 bases: TGCAGCGTTGAAGTTTATTCCGCCAGCCAAGAGACCCAGTACTTC.

CDR3 amino acids: CASSGGSSYEQYF. The DNA for the CDR3 is TGTGCCAGCTCCGGCGGGAGCTCCTACGAGCAGTACTTC. This chain uses TRBV5-5 with TRBJ2-7, with 7 bases lining up with TRBD2. The J segment lost 0 bases and the V segment lost 7 bases, leaving 4 bases of the junction unmatched. This CDR3 comprises 13 residues. CDR1 and CDR2 from the germline V gene are SGHKS and YYEKEE (reference sequence).

This clone was detected only a few times. The rearrangement links TRBV19 to TRBJ1-1; weak D call: TRBD1 (6 bases). Germline assignment: CDR1 LNHDA and CDR2 SQIVND (reference sequence). The CDR3 extends over 13 amino acids. The ends were cut back, 6 bases at V and 8 bases at J, with 16 bases in the middle. The CDR3 DNA is TGTGCCAGTAGACAGGGCCGTTGGGGAGAAGCTTTCTTT. It yields the protein CASRQGRWGEAFF.

This clone was seen a handful of times. The J gene is TRBJ1-2, the V gene TRBV29-1, with TRBD1 as a possible D gene (5 bases). Per the germline V gene, CDR1 is SQVTM and CDR2 is ANQGSEA. Between the trimmed V and J ends, which lost 7 bases and 6 bases, there was a span of 15 bases. This CDR3 is built from 12 residues. CDR3 amino acids: CSASRGLDGYTF. CDR3 DNA: TGCAGCGCAAGCCGGGGACTAGATGGCTACACCTTC.